The clone carrying this T cell receptor beta chain was counted ten times or more. This sample is drawn from a study of T-cell memory formation after mild COVID-19. Each CDR3 protein is one row after TCRdb ran MiXCR on the 5' RACE reads. The data hold about 350,000 distinct CDR3 sequences, with roughly 13% observed a single time. The V gene's germline CDR1 is WSHSY and CDR2 SAAADI. V was cut by 4 bases and J by 0 bases, with 6 bases left in between. This CDR3 contains 13 residues. Sequencing was performed on PBMCs or a T cell subset sorted from them (not recorded which). The V gene is TRBV10-2, the J gene TRBJ1-1; D uncertain. The TCR sequence derives from a man aged 18 to 30 who had mild COVID-19 (a few samples of this study predate the infection). Cell type and time point are not known. The CDR3 loop is CASSGGVNTEAFF. CDR3 bases: TGCGCCAGCAGTGGGGGAGTGAACACTGAAGCTTTCTTT.